This T cell receptor (beta chain) stems from a study of OX40 agonist ivuxolimab in advanced cancers. The wider study: The treatment was a fully human IgG2 OX40 agonist, ivuxolimab. The group had a mean age of around 64 years, ranged from 23 to 79, and was 80% to 90% male. Partial responses, seen in three patients, involved one hepatocellular carcinoma and two cutaneous melanomas.

In this sample, this clone turned up once. Profiled with immunoSEQ multiplex PCR; TCRdb holds only in-frame clones, not every one. The sample has approximately 25,000 clones; 60% to 80% are singletons. This CDR3 spans 17 amino acids. J gave up 0 bases and V 2 bases, and 2 bases lay outside the gene matches. Per the germline V gene, CDR1 is ENHRY and CDR2 is SYGVKD. This clonotype was sampled from an adult with an advanced solid tumor such as melanoma, head and neck, liver or kidney cancer. Source: CD4+ or CD8+ T cells sorted from blood, taken in a trial of the OX40 agonist ivuxolimab. This sequence joins TRBV10-3 and TRBJ1-6, with TRBD1 matching 9 bases. The DNA of the CDR3 is TGTGCCATCAGTGAGACAGGGGGCGACTCCTATAATTCACCCCTCCACTTT. It is translated as CAISETGGDSYNSPLHF.